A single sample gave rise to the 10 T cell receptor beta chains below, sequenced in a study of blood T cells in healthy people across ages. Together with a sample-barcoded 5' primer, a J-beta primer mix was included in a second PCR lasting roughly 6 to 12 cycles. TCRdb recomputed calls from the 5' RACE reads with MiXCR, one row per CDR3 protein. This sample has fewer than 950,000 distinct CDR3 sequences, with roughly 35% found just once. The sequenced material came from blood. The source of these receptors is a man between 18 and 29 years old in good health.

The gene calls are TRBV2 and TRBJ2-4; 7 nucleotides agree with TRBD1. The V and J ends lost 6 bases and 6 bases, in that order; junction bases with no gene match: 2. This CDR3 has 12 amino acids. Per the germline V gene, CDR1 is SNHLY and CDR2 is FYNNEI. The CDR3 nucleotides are TGTGCCAGCAGGAGGGACAGAAACATTCAGTACTTC. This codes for CASRRDRNIQYF.

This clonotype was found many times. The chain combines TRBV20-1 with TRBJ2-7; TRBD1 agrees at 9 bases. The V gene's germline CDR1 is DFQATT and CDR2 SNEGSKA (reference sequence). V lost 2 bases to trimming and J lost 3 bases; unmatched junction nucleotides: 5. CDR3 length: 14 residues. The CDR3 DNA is TGCAGTGCTAGACCCTCGGGACAGGGCTACGAGCAGTACTTC. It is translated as CSARPSGQGYEQYF.

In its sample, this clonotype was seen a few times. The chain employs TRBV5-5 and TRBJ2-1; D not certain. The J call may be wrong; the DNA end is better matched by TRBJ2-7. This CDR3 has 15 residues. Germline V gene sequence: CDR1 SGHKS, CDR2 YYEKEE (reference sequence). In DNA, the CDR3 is TGTGCCAGCAGCTTCGAAGGATTACGCTACAATGAGCAGTACTTC. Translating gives CASSFEGLRYNEQYF.

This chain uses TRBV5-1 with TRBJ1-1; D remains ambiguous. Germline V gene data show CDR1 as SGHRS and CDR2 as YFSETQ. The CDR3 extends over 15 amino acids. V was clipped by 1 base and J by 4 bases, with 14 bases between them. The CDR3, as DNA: TGCGCCAGCAGCTTGAGTAGGCAGGTCGGCACTGAAGCTTTCTTT. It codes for CASSLSRQVGTEAFF.

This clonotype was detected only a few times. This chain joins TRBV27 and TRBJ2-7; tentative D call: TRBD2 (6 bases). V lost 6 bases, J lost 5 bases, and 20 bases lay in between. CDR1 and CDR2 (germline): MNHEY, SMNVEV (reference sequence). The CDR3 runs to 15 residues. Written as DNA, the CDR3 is TGTGCCAGCAGGGCATTAGGGACTCTTCAGGACGAGCAGTACTTC. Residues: CASRALGTLQDEQYF.

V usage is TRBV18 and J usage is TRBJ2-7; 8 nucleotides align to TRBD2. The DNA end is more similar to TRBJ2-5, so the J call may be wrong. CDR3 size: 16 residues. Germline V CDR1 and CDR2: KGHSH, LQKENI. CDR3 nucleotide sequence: TGTGCCAGCTCACCACCCAAGAGCGGGGGAGGAGAGACCCAGTACTTC. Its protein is CASSPPKSGGGETQYF.

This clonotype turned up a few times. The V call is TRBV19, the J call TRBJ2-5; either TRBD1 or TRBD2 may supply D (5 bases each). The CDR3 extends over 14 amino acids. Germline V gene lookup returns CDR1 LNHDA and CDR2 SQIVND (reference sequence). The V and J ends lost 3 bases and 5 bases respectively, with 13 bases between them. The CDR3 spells CASSIPGSPETQYF. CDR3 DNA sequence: TGTGCCAGTAGTATCCCAGGGAGTCCGGAGACCCAGTACTTC.

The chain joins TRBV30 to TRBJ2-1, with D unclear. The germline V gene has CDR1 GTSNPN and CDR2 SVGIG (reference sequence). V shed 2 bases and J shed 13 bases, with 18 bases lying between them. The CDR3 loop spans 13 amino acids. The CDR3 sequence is CAWSSVGLETQFF. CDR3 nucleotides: TGTGCCTGGAGTAGTGTGGGCCTAGAGACCCAGTTCTTC.

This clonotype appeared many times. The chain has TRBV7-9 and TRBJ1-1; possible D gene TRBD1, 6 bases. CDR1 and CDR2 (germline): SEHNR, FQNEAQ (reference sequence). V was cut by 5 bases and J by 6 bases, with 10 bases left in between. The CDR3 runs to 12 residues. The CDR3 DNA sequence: TGTGCCAGCAGCCGCAGGGGCTCTGAAGCTTTCTTT. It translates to CASSRRGSEAFF.

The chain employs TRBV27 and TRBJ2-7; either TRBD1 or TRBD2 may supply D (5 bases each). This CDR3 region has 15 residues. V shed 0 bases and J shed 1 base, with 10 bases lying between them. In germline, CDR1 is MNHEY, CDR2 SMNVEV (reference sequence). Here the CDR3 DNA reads TGTGCCAGCAGTTTATCGCCGGGGCGTTCCTACGAGCAGTACTTC. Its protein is CASSLSPGRSYEQYF.